The rows below give T cell receptor beta chains drawn from one sample of a study of T cells in Graves' hyperthyroidism and ophthalmopathy. TCRdb called the multiplex PCR reads again in MiXCR, with one record for every CDR3 protein. The sample records approximately 520,000 distinct CDR3 sequences, roughly a quarter being singletons. The specimen sequenced was blood. These receptor sequences come from a woman in her thirties with Graves' ophthalmopathy. Each CDR3 is given with its conserved first and last residue.

j_call	v_call	cdr3_aa
TRBJ1-1	TRBV5-1	CASSFDRVNTEAFF
TRBJ1-1	TRBV27	CATNQGPEAFF
TRBJ1-2	TRBV11-2	CASSLTRDSGYTF
TRBJ2-7	TRBV7-3	CASSTLPGTRKDYYEQYF
TRBJ1-2	TRBV2	CASSESRGEVGYTF
TRBJ2-7	TRBV6-2/TRBV6-3	CAIRDRMYEQYF
TRBJ1-1	TRBV6-5	CASRKGPEAFF
TRBJ1-1	TRBV28	CASSLLSGPAFF
TRBJ2-2	TRBV9	CASSDNRGHLGELFF
TRBJ1-2	TRBV28	CASSFLGEGYTF
TRBJ1-1	TRBV5-1	CASSLDRGKTEAFF
TRBJ1-5	TRBV20-1	CSASGAQGWSNQPQHF
TRBJ2-2	TRBV12-5	CASGLLPAGLVGGLFF
TRBJ2-6	TRBV6-2/TRBV6-3	CASRTGANVLTF
TRBJ2-2	TRBV11-2	CASSSQGLRVTGELFF
TRBJ1-2	TRBV20-1	CSAHPPGQGRNGYTF
TRBJ2-7	TRBV27	CASSLEGGGYEQYF
TRBJ1-1	TRBV15	CATSREGWSEAFF